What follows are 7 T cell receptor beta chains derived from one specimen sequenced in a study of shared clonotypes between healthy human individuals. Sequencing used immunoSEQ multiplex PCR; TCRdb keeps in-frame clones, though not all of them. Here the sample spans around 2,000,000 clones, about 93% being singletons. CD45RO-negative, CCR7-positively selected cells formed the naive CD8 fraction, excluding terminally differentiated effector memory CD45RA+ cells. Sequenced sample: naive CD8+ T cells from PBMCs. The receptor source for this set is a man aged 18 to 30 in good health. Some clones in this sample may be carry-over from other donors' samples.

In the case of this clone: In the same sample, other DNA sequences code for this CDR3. The CDR3, as DNA: TGTGCCAGCAGCCCACCCGGGGTTAGCACAGATACGCAGTATTTT. Translating it yields CASSPPGVSTDTQYF. The chain uses TRBV7-9 and TRBJ2-3; possibly TRBD2 for D (5 bases). This CDR3 is built from 15 residues. V was cut by 5 bases and J by 0 bases, with 12 bases left in between. Germline CDR1 reads SEHNR; CDR2 reads FQNEAQ (reference sequence). Looking up the rest from reference TRBV7-9 and TRBJ2-3 gives the full variable domain: DTGVSQNPRHKITKRGQNVTFRCDPISEHNRLYWYRQTLGQGPEFLTYFQNEAQLEKSRLLSDRFSAERPKGSFSTLEIQRTEQGDSAMYLCASSPPGVSTDTQYFGPGTRLTVL.

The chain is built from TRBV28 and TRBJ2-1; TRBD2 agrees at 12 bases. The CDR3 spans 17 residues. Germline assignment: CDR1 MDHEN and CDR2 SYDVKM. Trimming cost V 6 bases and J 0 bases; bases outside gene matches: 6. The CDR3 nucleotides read TGTGCCAGCAGCCCCATGACTAGCGGGAGCTCCTACAATGAGCAGTTCTTC. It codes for CASSPMTSGSSYNEQFF.

CDR3 region: CASSLAGTSGMNTGELFF. The CDR3 region has the DNA TGTGCCAGCAGCTTAGCGGGAACTAGCGGGATGAACACCGGGGAGCTGTTTTTT. V is TRBV11-2 and J is TRBJ2-2, with 10 nucleotides matching TRBD2. Unmatched junction bases numbered 6, after V lost 1 base and J lost 1 base. The length of the CDR3 is 18 residues. CDR1 SGHAT and CDR2 FQNNGV come from the germline V gene.

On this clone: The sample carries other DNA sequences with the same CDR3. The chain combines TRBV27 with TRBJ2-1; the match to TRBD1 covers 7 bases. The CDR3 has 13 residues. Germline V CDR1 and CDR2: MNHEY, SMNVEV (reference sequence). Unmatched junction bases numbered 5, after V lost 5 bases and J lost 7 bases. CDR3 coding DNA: TGTGCCAGCAGTCTGACAGGGAGAAATGAGCAGTTCTTC. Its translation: CASSLTGRNEQFF.

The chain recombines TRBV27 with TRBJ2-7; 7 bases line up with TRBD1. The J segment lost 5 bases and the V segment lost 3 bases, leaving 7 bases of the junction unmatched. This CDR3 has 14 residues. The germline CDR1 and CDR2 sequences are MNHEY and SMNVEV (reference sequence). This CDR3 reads CASSLGQRPHEQYF. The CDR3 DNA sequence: TGTGCCAGCAGTTTGGGACAGAGACCTCACGAGCAGTACTTC.

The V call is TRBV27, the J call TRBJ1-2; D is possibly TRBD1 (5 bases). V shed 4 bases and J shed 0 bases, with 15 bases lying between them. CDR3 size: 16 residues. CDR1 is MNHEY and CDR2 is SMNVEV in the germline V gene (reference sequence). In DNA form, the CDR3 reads TGTGCCAGCAGTTCGTCCCCCACCAGGGCTAACTATGGCTACACCTTC. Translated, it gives CASSSSPTRANYGYTF.

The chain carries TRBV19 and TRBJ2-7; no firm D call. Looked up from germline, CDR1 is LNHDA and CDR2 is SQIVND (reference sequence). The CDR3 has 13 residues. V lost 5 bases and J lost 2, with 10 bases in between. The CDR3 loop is CASSVSVTYEQYF. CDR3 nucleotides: TGTGCCAGTAGTGTGTCGGTTACCTACGAGCAGTACTTC.